Listed below are T cell receptor beta chains from one sample, sequenced in a study of post-analysis software for immune sequencing data. TCRdb ran MiXCR on the PCR reads and lists one entry per CDR3 protein. The table shows hundreds of thousands of distinct CDR3 sequences, with about 40% occurring only once. Sequenced: blood. The receptors stem from a girl between 10 and 17 years old with multiple sclerosis. Both conserved end residues are part of each CDR3. A D gene is named only where the DNA matches it firmly. Size is omitted from some rows. Given values are once, few, many or a class for expanded clones.

D gene	clone size	V gene	J gene	CDR3 DNA	CDR3 protein
TRBD2	.	TRBV20-1	TRBJ2-1	TGCAGTGCCGCGGCACCGGGACTAGCGGGGCTCTCCTACAATGAGCAGTTCTTC	CSAAAPGLAGLSYNEQFF
.	few	TRBV12-5	TRBJ2-5	TGTGCTAGTGGTTCAGGGTACCAAGAGACCCAGTACTTC	CASGSGYQETQYF
TRBD2	.	TRBV29-1	TRBJ2-1	TGCAACGTTGATGAAGGGGTAGCGGGGCACAATGAGCAGTTCTTC	CNVDEGVAGHNEQFF
TRBD2	.	TRBV12-5	TRBJ2-1	TGTGCTAGTGGTTTCGACGGGACTAGCGGGGTCCCGAGCTCCTACAATGAGCAGTTCTTC	CASGFDGTSGVPSSYNEQFF
.	.	TRBV29-1	TRBJ1-2	TGCAGCGTTGTGGGGAGACCTTATGGCTACACCTTC	CSVVGRPYGYTF
.	.	TRBV14	TRBJ2-1	TGTGCCAGCAGCCAAGATCGGGGGACTGAGCAGTTCTTC	CASSQDRGTEQFF
.	few	TRBV7-2	TRBJ2-7	TGTGCCAGCAGCTTAGCGGGGCTGGTAGGCGAGCAGTACTTC	CASSLAGLVGEQYF
TRBD2	few	TRBV12-3/TRBV12-4	TRBJ2-5	TGTGCCAGCAGTCGGGCTAGCGGGAGAACTGAGACCCAGTACTTC	CASSRASGRTETQYF
.	.	TRBV20-1	TRBJ1-5	TGCAGTGCTAGAGATCCCATTGGGGGGGCCGGAGGAATTCAGCCCCAGCATTTT	CSARDPIGGAGGIQPQHF
.	.	TRBV18	TRBJ2-3	TGTGCCAGCTCACCACTTCCTCGGGATACGCAGTATTTT	CASSPLPRDTQYF
.	.	TRBV12-3/TRBV12-4	TRBJ2-7	TGTGCCAGCAGTTTATGGAGGGGGGGGGCAGGGGACTCCTACGAGCAGTACTTC	CASSLWRGGAGDSYEQYF
.	once	TRBV14	TRBJ1-2	TGTGCCAGCAGCCAAGGTCGGGGGTTCAACTATGGCTACACCTTC	CASSQGRGFNYGYTF
.	.	TRBV6-5	TRBJ2-6	TGTGCCAGCAGTTCCCCGGGGGCGGCTGGGGCCAACGTCCTGACTTTC	CASSSPGAAGANVLTF